This T cell receptor (beta chain) originates from a study of human T cells and chemical hapten exposure (dated by TCRdb to about 2021). Background on the whole study: For sensitization, 2% DPC in acetone was applied to a roughly 2 cm by roughly 2 cm area of upper inner arm skin. Throughout the approximately 24-week study period, patients were also given weekly therapeutic DPC doses on the scalp. Under 30 alopecia patients gave blood for TCR sequencing at one to four time points (pre-sensitization, 2, 6 and 24 weeks). In alopecia patients, the study followed how the peripheral blood TCR repertoire changed in vivo over primary and secondary sensitization to diphenylcyclopropenone (DPC), a hapten. Blood was sampled from patients pre-sensitization (week 0) and at 2, 6 and about 24 weeks after DPC sensitization. Patch tests used Finn chambers with 0.01% DPC on the upper back, scored after 6 days by International Contact Dermatitis Research Group standards. Libraries were combined into a pool for sequencing, and differences in TCR yield between samples came mainly from small differences in library volumes within the pool. The patient cohort, mostly female, included alopecia areata with under or over 50% scalp involvement, alopecia totalis and alopecia universalis.

Study-wide findings and limitations: No change with DPC sensitization was found in the number of TCRs above 1 in 1000 frequency, and no evidence of global repertoire structure alterations was found. Because all patients had alopecia, a presumed autoimmune disease, the immune response of the patients might differ from that of healthy individuals. The number of PT1 expanded TCRs positively correlated with patch test score, significant at thresholds 8, 16 and 32 but not 4. Significantly more large CDR3 similarity clusters were formed by expanded TCRs than by pre-sensitization or healthy control sets, consistent with antigen-driven responses. After repeated subsampling, the strength of the expansion versus patch-test correlation and the threshold at which it became significant changed.

Library construction relied on RACE. Sequencing took place on a NextSeq 500. During library preparation, unique molecular identifiers were attached to individual cDNA molecules so that TCRs could be counted in a quantitative, reproducible way. From each blood RNA sample, both TCR alpha and TCR beta chains were sequenced. Concerning the study's data processing: Samples had a median of 95,638 TCRs, with a range from roughly 20,000 to 690,600. V, J and CDR3 annotation of the TCR reads was performed with the Decombinator software suite. For the PS versus PT1 abundance plots, all samples were subsampled to the same number of TCRs (28,000). TCRs were defined as expanded if absent before sensitization and observed at least eight times at the 2-week time point. The public reads were reanalyzed by TCRdb: fastp trimming at Q25, MiXCR alignment, in-frame beta chains only. A single entry per CDR3 protein holds the most common genes and DNA from its merged rows. TCRdb's processing, not the authors' own work, is the source of the V and J calls. The sample records more than 250,000 distinct CDR3 sequences, more than 6.5% of which are singletons. Approximately 2.3% of the sample belongs to the ten largest clones.

Sample time point, as interpreted from the label and publication: pre-sensitization, week 0. What the treatment or condition label conveys for this sample: therapeutic diphenylcyclopropenone sensitization with weekly scalp DPC. Blood at each patch-test visit was drawn before the patch test was applied. Patients were considered eligible if aged 18 to 70, diagnosed with alopecia and deemed suitable for DPC therapy, and patients were excluded if pregnant. Total RNA was extracted from unfractionated whole blood that had been collected in Tempus Blood RNA tubes. Trimming costs V 2 bases and J 4 bases, and their ends lie 11 bases apart. The CDR3 runs 14 amino acids, cysteine and phenylalanine included. Only the CDR3 part of the read is kept: 42 bases, read in frame from the first base. In the germline V gene, CDR1 corresponds to MNHEY and CDR2 to SVGAGI. This clonotype was found a few times. Which antigen it targets is not known. There are no base qualities to consult, and no much larger clone falls within one base.

Source: whole blood, taken in connection with sensitization to the hapten diphenylcyclopropenone (DPC). In this chain, TRBV6-5 is recombined with TRBJ2-5; the D gene is possibly TRBD2, with 6 bases matching. This receptor was taken from a woman in her thirties or forties with alopecia areata. Some clones in this sample may be carry-over from other donors' samples. The DNA is TGTGCCAGCAGTTACGTAGGGGAGGCAGAGACCCAGTACTTC. It translates to CASSYVGEAETQYF.